This is a list of T cell receptor beta chains from one sample in a study of blood T cells in healthy people across ages. From the 5' RACE reads, TCRdb called clonotypes with MiXCR, one entry per CDR3 protein. This sample carries roughly 1,800,000 distinct CDR3 sequences, less than 50% of them seen once, and the ten largest clones take roughly 2.1%. Sequencing was done on a sample of blood. The receptors were gathered from a woman aged 40 to 55 in good health. The CDR3 runs from the conserved cysteine through the conserved F or W. The D gene is left open where the match is weak. Size values are once, few and many counts, or a class for expanded clones, and some rows have none.

abundance	j_gene	v_gene	d_gene	CDR3aa	CDR3nt
.	TRBJ2-3	TRBV9	TRBD2	CASSGSELAGGQPDTQYF	TGTGCCAGCAGCGGGTCCGAGTTAGCGGGGGGGCAACCCGATACGCAGTATTTT
.	TRBJ2-5	TRBV18	TRBD1	CASSRTGSWDQETQYF	TGTGCCAGCTCTCGGACAGGGTCTTGGGACCAAGAGACCCAGTACTTC
.	TRBJ1-5	TRBV27	TRBD1	CASSLTGGAYQPQHF	TGTGCCAGCAGTTTAACAGGGGGCGCCTATCAGCCCCAGCATTTT
.	TRBJ2-1	TRBV28	.	CASSLTLGIEQFF	TGTGCCAGCAGTTTAACCCTAGGTATTGAGCAGTTCTTC
.	TRBJ1-6	TRBV20-1	.	CSAREPGGRNSPLHF	TGCAGTGCTAGAGAACCGGGGGGGAGGAATTCACCCCTCCACTTT
few	TRBJ2-7	TRBV6-1	TRBD2	CAAIVGEGRAYEQYF	TGTGCCGCTATCGTTGGGGAGGGAAGAGCCTACGAGCAGTACTTC
.	TRBJ1-6	TRBV18	.	CASSGGNNSPLHF	TGTGCCAGCTCAGGGGGGAATAATTCACCCCTCCACTTT
.	TRBJ2-1	TRBV12-3/TRBV12-4	.	CASSPQGTNLYNEQFF	TGTGCCAGCAGTCCACAGGGAACGAACCTATACAATGAGCAGTTCTTC
.	TRBJ2-7	TRBV4-3	.	CASSQEMTGAGREQYF	TGCGCCAGCAGCCAAGAGATGACAGGCGCAGGGAGAGAGCAGTACTTC
few	TRBJ2-6	TRBV10-3	.	CAISEPPGANVLTF	TGTGCCATCAGTGAACCCCCCGGGGCCAACGTCCTGACTTTC
few	TRBJ2-4	TRBV6-5	TRBD1	CASSRISGTGGGIQYF	TGTGCCAGCAGTCGGATTTCCGGGACAGGGGGCGGCATTCAGTACTTC
.	TRBJ2-7	TRBV7-2	TRBD2	CASSLEGSSGGGYIYEQYF	TGTGCCAGCAGCTTGGAGGGGTCTAGCGGGGGGGGCTACATCTACGAGCAGTACTTC
few	TRBJ2-1	TRBV11-2	.	CASSSGRRGGPYNEQFF	TGTGCCAGCAGCTCAGGGCGGCGCGGGGGCCCTTACAATGAGCAGTTCTTC
few	TRBJ2-6	TRBV5-1	TRBD1	CASSLRPGQGGSGANVLTF	TGCGCCAGCAGCTTGCGCCCGGGACAGGGGGGCTCTGGGGCCAACGTCCTGACTTTC
.	TRBJ2-6	TRBV7-2	.	CASSRIGGNHGASVLTF	TGTGCCAGCAGCAGGATCGGGGGCAATCATGGGGCCAGCGTCCTGACTTTC
.	TRBJ1-2	TRBV20-1	TRBD1	CSASLRQGVDKYGYTF	TGCAGTGCTAGCCTTCGACAGGGTGTAGATAAATATGGCTACACCTTC
.	TRBJ1-2	TRBV9	TRBD1	CASSGQGAIYGYTF	TGTGCCAGCAGCGGACAGGGGGCTATATATGGCTACACCTTC
few	TRBJ2-7	TRBV6-2/TRBV6-3	.	CASSYGAATYEQYF	TGTGCCAGCAGTTACGGGGCAGCTACCTACGAGCAGTACTTC
.	TRBJ2-1	TRBV3-1	TRBD2	CASVGTSGDRQFF	TGTGCCAGCGTAGGGACTAGCGGGGATAGGCAGTTCTTC
.	TRBJ2-7	TRBV6-5	.	CASSYQGSSKQLGGEQYF	TGTGCCAGCAGTTATCAAGGGTCTAGCAAGCAACTGGGCGGCGAGCAGTACTTC
.	TRBJ2-6	TRBV7-2	TRBD1	CASRATGFGGANVLTF	TGTGCCAGCAGGGCGACAGGGTTCGGTGGGGCCAACGTCCTGACTTTC
.	TRBJ1-3	TRBV5-1	.	CASSADRGNTIYF	TGCGCCAGCAGCGCCGACAGGGGAAACACCATATATTTT
.	TRBJ2-5	TRBV20-1	TRBD2	CRMQGGSGGLKETQYF	TGCAGGATGCAGGGTGGTAGCGGGGGATTGAAAGAGACCCAGTACTTC
.	TRBJ1-5	TRBV21-1	.	CASSTFRTGDQPQHF	TGTGCCAGCAGCACTTTCAGGACTGGAGATCAGCCCCAGCATTTT
.	TRBJ2-7	TRBV9	.	CASSPQSGLRYEQYF	TGTGCCAGCAGCCCCCAGTCGGGACTTAGATACGAGCAGTACTTC
.	TRBJ2-5	TRBV4-3	.	CASSQKPGLRWRQETQYF	TGCGCCAGCAGCCAAAAACCGGGACTGCGATGGAGACAAGAGACCCAGTACTTC
.	TRBJ2-1	TRBV5-5	.	CASIPLRGEQFF	TGTGCCAGCATCCCCCTCCGGGGTGAGCAGTTCTTC
.	TRBJ1-5	TRBV18	TRBD1	CASSPGTGGSSNQPQHF	TGTGCCAGCTCACCCGGGACAGGGGGCAGTAGCAATCAGCCCCAGCATTTT
.	TRBJ2-7	TRBV7-6	.	CASSHTPGGIPEQYF	TGTGCCAGCAGCCACACACCCGGAGGGATCCCCGAGCAGTACTTC
few	TRBJ2-1	TRBV11-2	TRBD2	CASSGRAGGPNNEQFF	TGTGCCAGCAGCGGACGAGCGGGGGGGCCCAACAATGAGCAGTTCTTC
.	TRBJ2-1	TRBV2	.	CASRGEGDEQFF	TGTGCCAGCAGGGGGGAAGGGGATGAGCAGTTCTTC
.	TRBJ2-7	TRBV6-2/TRBV6-3	TRBD1	CASSRQGAEQYF	TGTGCCAGCAGCCGACAGGGGGCCGAGCAGTACTTC
.	TRBJ2-6	TRBV2	.	CASSELGGSLSGANVLTF	TGTGCCAGCAGTGAACTTGGGGGTTCCCTCTCTGGGGCCAACGTCCTGACTTTC
.	TRBJ1-2	TRBV6-5	TRBD1	CASSYSSGQAFYTF	TGTGCCAGCAGTTACTCGTCGGGACAGGCTTTCTACACCTTC
.	TRBJ2-3	TRBV5-6	TRBD2	CASSSGTRWLDTQYF	TGTGCCAGCAGCTCGGGGACTAGGTGGCTAGATACGCAGTATTTT
.	TRBJ1-6	TRBV7-2	TRBD1	CASSPPGQRSSPLHF	TGTGCCAGCAGCCCACCGGGACAGAGATCTTCACCCCTCCACTTT
few	TRBJ1-2	TRBV20-1	TRBD1	CSAQGGINRASSYGYTF	TGCAGTGCCCAGGGGGGGATTAACAGGGCCTCAAGCTATGGCTACACCTTC
few	TRBJ2-1	TRBV28	.	CASSPNHVAYNEQFF	TGTGCCAGCAGTCCGAACCACGTTGCCTACAATGAGCAGTTCTTC
many	TRBJ2-1	TRBV27	TRBD2	CASSLSGGGSYNEQFF	TGTGCCAGCAGTTTATCCGGGGGGGGGTCCTACAATGAGCAGTTCTTC
few	TRBJ2-5	TRBV7-2	.	CASSLASTGKGETQYF	TGTGCCAGCAGCTTAGCTTCGACAGGCAAGGGGGAGACCCAGTACTTC
.	TRBJ2-1	TRBV15	TRBD1	CATSRDRGTGYNEQFF	TGTGCCACCAGCAGAGATCGGGGGACAGGTTACAATGAGCAGTTCTTC
once	TRBJ2-3	TRBV20-1	.	CSARNVGQPDTQYF	TGCAGTGCTAGAAACGTAGGGCAGCCAGATACGCAGTATTTT
.	TRBJ2-7	TRBV28	.	CASKSGPSEEQYF	TGTGCCAGCAAGAGCGGGCCTAGTGAAGAGCAGTACTTC